The 21 T cell receptor beta chains given below trace back to one sample, sequenced in a study of T cell repertoires and HLA-DP antigens listed by TCRdb under 2018. Library creation used the immunoSEQ multiplex PCR assay. This immuneACCESS table, as held by TCRdb, lists in-frame sequences with V and J called but not all clones. Of the missing ones, under half trace to an unresolved V gene in checked studies; the others have no known cause. The sample table records about 89,000 clones; about 89% of these occur just once. Of the sample, approximately 1.5% is held by the ten largest clones. These receptors' targets are unknown. The sequenced material came from CD4+ T cells from PBMCs. The receptors were sampled from a man aged 50 or older in good health and CMV-seronegative.

This rearrangement joins TRBV19 to TRBJ2-1; 7 positions agree with TRBD1. V lost 6 bases to trimming and J lost 5 bases; unmatched junction nucleotides: 7. The V gene's germline CDR1 is LNHDA and CDR2 SQIVND (reference sequence). The CDR3 spans 14 residues. This CDR3 reads CASSLGGANNEQFF. CDR3 nucleotide sequence: TGTGCCAGTAGCTTAGGGGGCGCAAACAATGAGCAGTTCTTC.

The chain combines TRBV10-3 with TRBJ1-5; D is ambiguous. Trimming cost V 3 bases and J 3 bases, with 6 bases left between them. Germline V gene sequence: CDR1 ENHRY, CDR2 SYGVKD. The CDR3 totals 13 residues. The DNA for the CDR3 is TGTGCCATCAGTGAACAGCTCAATCAGCCCCAGCATTTT. Its translation is CAISEQLNQPQHF.

The V gene is TRBV11-2, the J gene TRBJ1-4; maybe TRBD1 (5 bases). The CDR3 length is 15 residues. CDR1 SGHAT and CDR2 FQNNGV come from the germline V gene. Trimming took off 5 bases at V and 3 bases at J, with 13 bases between the two ends. The CDR3 sequence is CASSLRQTANEKLFF. Here the CDR3 DNA reads TGTGCCAGCAGCCTCCGACAGACGGCTAATGAAAAACTGTTTTTT. Full variable domain (outside the CDR3, taken from reference TRBV11-2 and TRBJ1-4): EAGVAQSPRYKIIEKRQSVAFWCNPISGHATLYWYQQILGQGPKLLIQFQNNGVVDDSQLPKDRFSAERLKGVDSTLKIQPAKLEDSAVYLCASSLRQTANEKLFFGSGTQLSVL.

This chain links TRBV28 with TRBJ2-7; TRBD2 matches 7 bases. Trimming cost V 6 bases and J 0 bases; bases outside gene matches: 5. Germline CDR1 reads MDHEN; CDR2 reads SYDVKM. This CDR3 has 14 residues. The CDR3, as DNA: TGTGCCAGCAGCACCAGCGGGGTCTCCTACGAGCAGTACTTC. This codes for CASSTSGVSYEQYF.

The DNA for the CDR3 is TGCGCCAGCAGCCAAGGGGACAGGGGGGGGAGAACTGAAGCTTTCTTT. It encodes CASSQGDRGGRTEAFF. The V and J genes are TRBV4-1 and TRBJ1-1; 11 bases line up with TRBD1. V gave up 1 base and J gave up 5 bases; unmatched junction bases: 6. CDR3 size: 16 residues. Germline loops: CDR1 MGHRA, CDR2 YSYEKL.

This rearrangement joins TRBV4-2 to TRBJ2-7, with unresolved D. Germline V gene lookup returns CDR1 LGHNA and CDR2 YNFKEQ. The CDR3 runs 13 residues. V lost 1 base, J lost 6 bases, and 10 bases lay in between. CDR3 region: CASSQVEPPEQYF. The CDR3 DNA reads as TGTGCCAGCAGCCAAGTCGAGCCTCCCGAGCAGTACTTC.

The gene calls are TRBV4-1 and TRBJ1-2, with no clear D. The ends were cut back, 0 bases at V and 4 bases at J, with 12 bases in the middle. This CDR3 has 15 amino acids. CDR1 is MGHRA and CDR2 is YSYEKL in the germline V gene. CDR3 residues: CASSQDREKTYGYTF. In nucleotides, the CDR3 is TGCGCCAGCAGCCAAGATCGTGAGAAGACCTATGGCTACACCTTC.

The V and J genes are TRBV5-4 and TRBJ2-1; either TRBD1 or TRBD2 may supply D (5 bases each). Germline-derived CDR1 and CDR2 are SGHNT and YYREEE (reference sequence). Trimming took off 3 bases at V and 8 bases at J, with 15 bases between the two ends. The CDR3 is 14 amino acids. The CDR3 is CASSSSDRGHEQFF. The CDR3 DNA reads TGTGCCAGCAGCTCCTCCGATCGGGGACATGAGCAGTTCTTC.

This clone occurred once. The chain couples TRBV6-4 to TRBJ1-2; D is ambiguous. Between the trimmed V and J ends, which lost 6 bases and 0 bases, there was a span of 14 bases. CDR3 size: 15 residues. From germline, CDR1 is MRHNA and CDR2 SNTAGT. In DNA form, the CDR3 reads TGTGCCAGCAGCGTAGACATGGGAGCTAACTATGGCTACACCTTC. Translating gives CASSVDMGANYGYTF.

The rearrangement links TRBV12-2 to TRBJ2-2; no check of the table's D call, TRBD2, against the DNA was made. TRBV12-2 is recorded as a pseudogene. The CDR3 length is 18 residues. The CDR3 DNA follows: TGTGCAAGTCGCTTAGCTCAGCGGGGGTTACCGAACACCGGGGAGCTGTTTTTT. As protein: CASRLAQRGLPNTGELFF.

A single count supports this clone. This chain connects TRBV11-2 to TRBJ2-2; no firm D call. The V end lost 4 bases, the J end lost 0 bases, and 3 bases lay between the germline ends. CDR1 is SGHAT and CDR2 is FQNNGV in the germline V gene. The CDR3 spans 13 residues. In nucleotides, the CDR3 is TGTGCCAGCAGCTACACGAACACCGGGGAGCTGTTTTTT. Protein sequence: CASSYTNTGELFF. Full variable domain (outside the CDR3, taken from reference TRBV11-2 and TRBJ2-2): EAGVAQSPRYKIIEKRQSVAFWCNPISGHATLYWYQQILGQGPKLLIQFQNNGVVDDSQLPKDRFSAERLKGVDSTLKIQPAKLEDSAVYLCASSYTNTGELFFGEGSRLTVL.

The chain uses TRBV7-2 and TRBJ1-2; 7 nucleotides agree with TRBD1. In germline, CDR1 is SGHTA, CDR2 FQGNSA. This CDR3 is 15 amino acids long. With 2 bases clipped from V and 0 bases from J, the junction kept 3 bases outside the gene matches. In nucleotides, the CDR3 is TGTGCCAGCAGCTTAAGTCAGGGGGCTAACTATGGCTACACCTTC. This encodes CASSLSQGANYGYTF.

This clone has only a few counts. The rearrangement links TRBV9 to TRBJ1-3; D is ambiguous. Germline CDR1 SGDLS, CDR2 YYNGEE. V was cut by 0 bases and J by 7 bases, with 5 bases left in between. This CDR3 is 12 amino acids long. The CDR3 nucleotides are TGTGCCAGCAGCGTAGATTTGAACACCATATATTTT. This codes for CASSVDLNTIYF.

The chain joins TRBV2 to TRBJ1-5, with a possible D match to TRBD1 (6 bases). This CDR3 is built from 12 residues. Germline CDR1 reads SNHLY; CDR2 reads FYNNEI. The V gene lost 4 bases and the J gene lost 7 bases, with 8 bases spanning the gap. CDR3 bases: TGTGCCAGCAGTGGGACAGTCCAGCCCCAGCATTTT. This translates into CASSGTVQPQHF.

This chain links TRBV27 with TRBJ1-1; D gene uncertain. The germline V and J ends were trimmed by 0 bases and 6 bases, with 17 bases remaining between them. The CDR3 has 16 amino acids. Germline V gives CDR1 MNHEY, CDR2 SMNVEV (reference sequence). CDR3 region: CASSLSLGSMVAEAFF. In nucleotides, the CDR3 is TGTGCCAGCAGTTTATCGTTGGGCTCTATGGTAGCTGAAGCTTTCTTT.

The chain employs TRBV11-3 and TRBJ2-3, with D possibly matching TRBD1 (6 bases). Germline loops: CDR1 SGHNT, CDR2 YENEEA. Trimming pared 1 base from V and 1 base from J, leaving 6 bases between. CDR3 length: 14 residues. The CDR3 DNA sequence: TGTGCCAGCAGCTTAGGACAGGGCACAGATACGCAGTATTTT. It yields the protein CASSLGQGTDTQYF.

On this clone: An end of the junction does not agree with germline; a read error may underlie this. The chain recombines TRBV7-7 with TRBJ2-5, with 7 nucleotides matching TRBD2. This CDR3 is 14 amino acids long. Germline V lookup: CDR1 SSHAT, CDR2 FNYEAQ (reference sequence). CDR3 DNA: TGTGCTAGCAGCTCTTCTGGGGGAGGGGAGACCCAGTACTTC. This translates into CASSSSGGGETQYF.

The chain couples TRBV7-2 to TRBJ2-7; D unresolved. Germline lookup yields CDR1 SGHTA and CDR2 FQGNSA. V dropped 3 bases and J dropped 8 bases, with 8 bases sitting between them. CDR3 length equals 11 residues. CDR3 coding DNA: TGTGCCAGCAGCTTCATAGGACAGCAGTACTTC. Protein product: CASSFIGQQYF.

The chain is built from TRBV7-2 and TRBJ1-5; 9 nucleotides align to TRBD1. The CDR3 is 16 residues long. The germline gives CDR1 SGHTA, CDR2 FQGNSA. Trimming cost V 5 bases and J 1 base; bases outside gene matches: 6. DNA of the CDR3: TGTGCCAGCAGCACAACAGGGGGCAGCAGCAATCAGCCCCAGCATTTT. As protein: CASSTTGGSSNQPQHF.

This CDR3 is CASSGRQGRDTQYF. The DNA for the CDR3 is TGTGCCAGCAGTGGCCGACAGGGCCGGGATACGCAGTATTTT. This chain joins TRBV6-1 and TRBJ2-3; TRBD1 matches at 7 bases. The CDR3 runs to 14 residues. Germline lookup yields CDR1 MNHNS and CDR2 SASEGT. V was clipped by 4 bases and J by 6 bases; unmatched bases: 7.

As DNA, the CDR3 is TGTGCCAGCAGTTTGGACAGAAGTAGCAATCAGCCCCAGCATTTT. It translates to CASSLDRSSNQPQHF. This chain links TRBV27 with TRBJ1-5; weak D call: TRBD1 (6 bases). Per the germline V gene, CDR1 is MNHEY and CDR2 is SMNVEV (reference sequence). The CDR3 has 15 amino acids. V shed 3 bases and J shed 0 bases, with 9 bases lying between them.